This TCR beta chain came from a study of OX40 agonist ivuxolimab in advanced cancers. Background on the study: Patients received intravenous ivuxolimab every 2 weeks at 0.01 to 10 mg/kg.

The data were produced by immunoSEQ multiplex PCR, yet TCRdb's version contains in-frame clones alone and is incomplete. This sample has approximately 84,000 clones, with 80% to 90% found just once. About this clone itself: Its specificity is not known.

Broader study findings: Relative to CD4+ cells, CD8+ T cells on average had more expanded clones.

The CDR3 has 11 residues. Trimming took off 3 bases at V and 16 bases at J, with 15 bases between the two ends. Germline CDR1 and CDR2: DFQATT and SNEGSKA (reference sequence). The rearrangement uses TRBV20-1 and TRBJ1-4, with D tentatively TRBD1 (6 bases). The origin of this receptor is an adult with an advanced solid tumor such as melanoma, head and neck, liver or kidney cancer. Sequences were derived from CD4+ or CD8+ T cells sorted from blood, sampled in a trial of the OX40 agonist ivuxolimab. The CDR3 region is CSASFGGNGFF. For the CDR3, the DNA is TGCAGTGCTAGCTTCGGGGGCAACGGGTTTTTT.